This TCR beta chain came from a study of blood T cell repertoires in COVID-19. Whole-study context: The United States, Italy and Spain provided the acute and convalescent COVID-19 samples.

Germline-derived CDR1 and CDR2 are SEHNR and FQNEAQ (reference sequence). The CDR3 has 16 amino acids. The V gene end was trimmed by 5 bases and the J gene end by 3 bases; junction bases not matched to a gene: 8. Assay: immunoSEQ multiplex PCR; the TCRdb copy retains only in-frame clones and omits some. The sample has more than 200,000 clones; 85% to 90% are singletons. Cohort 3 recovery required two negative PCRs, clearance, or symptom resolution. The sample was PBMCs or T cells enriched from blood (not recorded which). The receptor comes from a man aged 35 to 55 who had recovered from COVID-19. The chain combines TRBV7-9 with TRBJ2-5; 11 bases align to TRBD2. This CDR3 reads CASSHRDSGREETQYF. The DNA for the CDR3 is TGTGCCAGCAGCCACCGCGATAGCGGGAGGGAAGAGACCCAGTACTTC.